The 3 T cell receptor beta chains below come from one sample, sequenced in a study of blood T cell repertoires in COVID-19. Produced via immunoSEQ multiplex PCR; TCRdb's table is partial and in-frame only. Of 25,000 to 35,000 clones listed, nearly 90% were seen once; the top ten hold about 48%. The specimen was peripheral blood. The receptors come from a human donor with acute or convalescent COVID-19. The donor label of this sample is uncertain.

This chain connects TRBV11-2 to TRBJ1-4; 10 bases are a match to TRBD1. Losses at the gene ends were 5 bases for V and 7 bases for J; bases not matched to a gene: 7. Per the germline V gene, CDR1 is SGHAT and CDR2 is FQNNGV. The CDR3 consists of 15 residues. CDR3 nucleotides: TGTGCCAGCAGCGCCCAGACAGGGGGCTTTGAAAAACTGTTTTTT. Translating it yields CASSAQTGGFEKLFF.

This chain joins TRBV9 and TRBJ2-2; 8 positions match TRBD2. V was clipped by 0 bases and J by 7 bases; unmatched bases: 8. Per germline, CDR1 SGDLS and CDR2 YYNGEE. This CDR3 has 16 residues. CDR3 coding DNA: TGTGCCAGCAGCGTAGACAGCGGGAGAGGTTTCGGGGAGCTGTTTTTT. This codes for CASSVDSGRGFGELFF.

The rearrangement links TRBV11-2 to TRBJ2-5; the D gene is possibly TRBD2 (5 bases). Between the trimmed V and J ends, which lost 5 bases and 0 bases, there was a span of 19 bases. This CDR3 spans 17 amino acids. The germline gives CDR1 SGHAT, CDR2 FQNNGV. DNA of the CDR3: TGTGCCAGCAGCCCTAATTTGGACTGGAGAAACCAAGAGACCCAGTACTTC. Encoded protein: CASSPNLDWRNQETQYF.